What follows are 12 T cell receptor beta chains derived from one specimen sequenced in a study of OX40 agonist ivuxolimab in advanced cancers. TCRdb's table, derived via immunoSEQ multiplex PCR, lists solely in-frame clones and lacks some. The sample holds 65,000 to 95,000 clones; 85% to 90% are singletons and the top ten take roughly 0.19%. Material: CD4+ or CD8+ T cells sorted from blood, obtained in a trial of the OX40 agonist ivuxolimab. These receptor sequences come from an adult with an advanced solid tumor such as melanoma, head and neck, liver or kidney cancer.

This clone was counted only a few times. The chain couples TRBV2 to TRBJ1-2; maybe TRBD1 (6 bases). V lost 6 bases to trimming and J lost 8 bases, with 19 bases between them. CDR3 length equals 14 residues. CDR1 and CDR2 from the germline V gene are SNHLY and FYNNEI. The CDR3, as DNA: TGTGCCAGCAGATATGAGGGGGGCGGCGGCGGCTACACCTTC. This translates into CASRYEGGGGGYTF.

The chain is built from TRBV7-6 and TRBJ1-1, with 7 bases lining up with TRBD1. CDR1 is SGHVS, CDR2 FNYEAQ, per germline. J gave up 0 bases and V 5 bases, and 6 bases lay outside the gene matches. The CDR3 is 15 amino acids. In DNA, the CDR3 is TGTGCCAGCAGCCTAGGGACAGAAATGAACACTGAAGCTTTCTTT. Its translation: CASSLGTEMNTEAFF. Full variable domain (missing parts from reference TRBV7-6 and TRBJ1-1): GAGVSQSPRYKVTKRGQDVALRCDPISGHVSLYWYRQALGQGPEFLTYFNYEAQQDKSGLPNDRFSAERPEGSISTLTIQRTEQRDSAMYRCASSLGTEMNTEAFFGQGTRLTVV.

Comments on this clone: Other DNA sequences of this sample code for an identical CDR3. This chain connects TRBV7-2 to TRBJ2-7, with no clear D. The CDR3 is made up of 14 amino acids. Germline V gives CDR1 SGHTA, CDR2 FQGNSA. V lost 3 bases, J lost 2 bases, and 11 bases lay in between. Here the CDR3 DNA reads TGTGCCAGCAGCTTGCAGGACGGACCCTACGAGCAGTACTTC. It translates to CASSLQDGPYEQYF. The full variable domain, rest sourced from reference TRBV7-2 and TRBJ2-7, is GAGVSQSPSNKVTEKGKDVELRCDPISGHTALYWYRQSLGQGLEFLIYFQGNSAPDKSGLPSDRFSAERTGGSVSTLTIQRTQQEDSAVYLCASSLQDGPYEQYFGPGTRLTVT.

Regarding this clone: This sample also contains other DNA sequences that code for the same CDR3. V and J are TRBV5-1 and TRBJ1-3, with D possibly matching TRBD1 (5 bases). The CDR3 loop spans 14 amino acids. V was trimmed by 2 bases and J by 1 base, leaving 7 bases between them. The germline gives CDR1 SGHRS, CDR2 YFSETQ. The CDR3 spells CASSFQGSGNTIYF. CDR3 bases: TGCGCCAGCAGCTTCCAGGGTTCTGGAAACACCATATATTTT.

The chain has TRBV11-2 and TRBJ1-2; D is undetermined. Between the trimmed V and J ends, which lost 1 base and 6 bases, there was a span of 18 bases. The CDR3 extends over 16 amino acids. Germline CDR1 reads SGHAT; CDR2 reads FQNNGV. The CDR3 region has the DNA TGTGCCAGCAGCTTAGGAGCGAGCCAAGCGATTCATGGCTACACCTTC. Its protein product is CASSLGASQAIHGYTF.

The chain has TRBV7-9 and TRBJ2-7, with TRBD1 identical over 10 bases. Trimming at V came to 7 bases and at J to 1 base, leaving 16 bases not matched to a gene. This CDR3 is 18 amino acids long. The germline V gene encodes CDR1 SEHNR and CDR2 FQNEAQ (reference sequence). The CDR3 reads CASTTLRAGTGVSYEQYF. CDR3 nucleotides: TGTGCCAGCACGACCCTCCGGGCCGGGACAGGGGTGTCCTACGAGCAGTACTTC.

The chain links TRBV29-1 to TRBJ2-6, with D hard to call. V lost 7 bases and J lost 0, with 10 bases in between. The germline V gene has CDR1 SQVTM and CDR2 ANQGSEA. The CDR3 is made up of 14 amino acids. CDR3 DNA sequence: TGCAGCGCCCTTGGGATCTCTGGGGCCAACGTCCTGACTTTC. This sequence encodes CSALGISGANVLTF.

On this clone: At the DNA level, this CDR3 is encoded by other sequences in the same sample as well. This chain connects TRBV7-2 to TRBJ1-5, with D unclear. V lost 1 base to trimming and J lost 4 bases, with 8 bases between them. Germline V gene data show CDR1 as SGHTA and CDR2 as FQGNSA. The CDR3 contains 14 residues. The CDR3 nucleotides are TGTGCCAGCAGCTTAGGGGTGGGGAATCAGCCCCAGCATTTT. This codes for CASSLGVGNQPQHF.

J is TRBJ2-3 and V is TRBV6-5; D gene uncertain. The CDR3 length is 14 residues. Looked up from germline, CDR1 is MNHEY and CDR2 is SVGAGI. V was pared by 4 bases and J by 3 bases, with 11 bases between. Written as DNA, the CDR3 is TGTGCCAGCAGTTCTTGGGTGGGAACAGATACGCAGTATTTT. Encoded protein: CASSSWVGTDTQYF.

The chain carries TRBV4-1 and TRBJ2-3; D is perhaps TRBD2 (6 bases). CDR1 is MGHRA and CDR2 is YSYEKL in the germline V gene. The CDR3 totals 16 residues. With 1 base removed from V and 4 bases from J, the gap between germline ends came to 15 bases. The CDR3 sequence is CASSQGSGDLPDTQYF. DNA of the CDR3: TGCGCCAGCAGCCAAGGTTCGGGAGATTTGCCAGATACGCAGTATTTT.

V is TRBV7-2 and J is TRBJ1-6; D gene uncertain. V lost 1 base to trimming and J lost 3 bases, with 1 base between them. This CDR3 region has 13 residues. Germline CDR1 SGHTA, CDR2 FQGNSA. The CDR3 bases are TGTGCCAGCAGCTTAGACTATAATTCACCCCTCCACTTT. Translating gives CASSLDYNSPLHF. Drawing the rest from reference TRBV7-2 and TRBJ1-6, the complete variable domain is GAGVSQSPSNKVTEKGKDVELRCDPISGHTALYWYRQSLGQGLEFLIYFQGNSAPDKSGLPSDRFSAERTGGSVSTLTIQRTQQEDSAVYLCASSLDYNSPLHFGNGTRLTVT.

Only one count was recorded for this clone. The V gene is TRBV4-1, the J gene TRBJ1-3, with D perhaps matching TRBD1 (5 bases). Germline CDR1 and CDR2: MGHRA and YSYEKL. This CDR3 is 21 amino acids long. Trimming pared 4 bases from V and 0 bases from J, leaving 28 bases between. The CDR3 is CASSLRDSTSGGTYSGNTIYF. In DNA form, the CDR3 reads TGCGCCAGCAGCCTCCGGGATTCGACCTCCGGGGGGACCTACTCTGGAAACACCATATATTTT.